Shown below are 28 T cell receptor beta chains from a single sample sequenced in a study of cytomegalovirus exposure and HLA in healthy donors. The PCR employed 60 Vbeta primers together with 13 Jbeta primers. TCRdb's table, derived via immunoSEQ multiplex PCR, lists solely in-frame clones and lacks some. The profile shows some 130,000 clones, over 60% of them singletons. The sample consisted of PBMCs. The origin of the receptors is a male donor in good health and CMV-seropositive.

The rearrangement joins TRBV28 to TRBJ2-7; D not resolved. Germline lookup yields CDR1 MDHEN and CDR2 SYDVKM. Deletions cut 5 bases from V and 3 bases from J, with 5 bases between. The CDR3 is 11 residues long. CDR3 coding DNA: TGTGCCAGCAGTAGAGGCTACGAGCAGTACTTC. It specifies CASSRGYEQYF.

This clone occurred a few times. The rearrangement uses TRBV5-1 and TRBJ2-3; D might be TRBD2 (5 bases). V was clipped by 4 bases and J by 2 bases, with 11 bases between them. Germline CDR1 SGHRS, CDR2 YFSETQ. This CDR3 is built from 14 residues. Here the CDR3 DNA reads TGCGCCAGCAGCGCTACTAGTTTCACAGATACGCAGTATTTT. It yields the protein CASSATSFTDTQYF.

This clone came up a few times. The junction and the germline gene differ at one end; a read error may be behind it. The rearrangement uses TRBV19 and TRBJ2-6; D is possibly TRBD1 (5 bases). The germline gives CDR1 LNHDA, CDR2 SQIVND (reference sequence). The CDR3 runs to 16 residues. Here the CDR3 reads CASSIGSSSGANGLTF. The CDR3 coding sequence is TGTGCCAGTAGTATAGGGTCCAGCTCTGGGGCCAACGGCCTGACTTTC.

The gene calls are TRBV6-1 and TRBJ2-3; TRBD1 might be the D (6 bases). Trimming removed 3 bases from V and 0 bases from J, with 13 bases in between. Germline V gene sequence: CDR1 MNHNS, CDR2 SASEGT. The CDR3 runs 16 residues. Here the CDR3 reads CASSEGHSSSTDTQYF. CDR3 coding DNA: TGTGCCAGCAGTGAGGGACACTCTTCCAGCACAGATACGCAGTATTTT.

The chain carries TRBV19 and TRBJ1-2; the D is unclear. Germline CDR1 and CDR2: LNHDA and SQIVND (reference sequence). CDR3 length: 21 amino acids. V lost 7 bases and J 8 bases, leaving 41 bases between the germline ends. CDR3 bases: TGTGCCAGTACTCCGGGTCAAAGCCTTCCTCCGGTCTCCAGCCTGCTGTGGGGCTACACCTTC. Protein sequence: CASTPGQSLPPVSSLLWGYTF.

The genes are TRBV7-8 and TRBJ2-2, with 8 nucleotides matching TRBD2. Trimming took 5 bases from V and 2 from J; bases not matched to a gene: 7. There are 16 residues in the CDR3. Germline V gene sequence: CDR1 SGHVS, CDR2 FQNEAQ. The CDR3 region has the DNA TGTGCCAGCAGCGGCGTAGCGGGACCCAACACCGGGGAGCTGTTTTTT. The encoded protein is CASSGVAGPNTGELFF.

This chain joins TRBV2 and TRBJ2-1; D might be TRBD2 (7 bases). Trimming removed 5 bases from V and 14 bases from J, with 22 bases in between. Per germline, CDR1 SNHLY and CDR2 FYNNEI. This CDR3 region has 14 residues. The CDR3 DNA is TGTGCCAGCAGTATTGAGCGGGACCAAGAGGGGGAGTTCTTC. Protein: CASSIERDQEGEFF.

This clone was counted between two and nine times. The chain combines TRBV10-3 with TRBJ2-3; D may be TRBD2 (8 bases). Trimming left V 3 bases short and J 2 bases short, with 21 bases between. Germline lookup yields CDR1 ENHRY and CDR2 SYGVKD. CDR3 length equals 18 residues. Here the CDR3 DNA reads TGTGCCATCAGTGACCTTGCAGGGGGGACTAGAGACACAGATACGCAGTATTTT. Protein: CAISDLAGGTRDTDTQYF.

This clone turned up a few times. The CDR3 DNA follows: TGTGCCAGCAGTGAATCGGTCACTGAAGCTTTCTTT. Its translation is CASSESVTEAFF. The chain has TRBV6-1 and TRBJ1-1; D is undetermined. V was clipped by 2 bases and J by 4 bases, with 5 bases between them. Germline V gene data show CDR1 as MNHNS and CDR2 as SASEGT. The length of the CDR3 is 12 residues.

This CDR3 is CASSLGGASGFTDTQYF. The DNA for the CDR3 is TGCGCCAGCAGCTTGGGGGGGGCTAGCGGTTTCACAGATACGCAGTATTTT. This chain connects TRBV5-1 to TRBJ2-3, with a tentative D call TRBD2 (7 bases). Trimming cost V 0 bases and J 2 bases, with 16 bases left between them. Germline loops: CDR1 SGHRS, CDR2 YFSETQ. The CDR3 contains 17 residues.

The V call is TRBV28, the J call TRBJ1-4, with TRBD1 matching over 7 bases. V lost 2 bases and J lost 5; bases outside the gene matches: 2. The germline V gene has CDR1 MDHEN and CDR2 SYDVKM. The CDR3 consists of 14 residues. CDR3 residues: CASSLQGVNEKLFF. The CDR3 DNA sequence: TGTGCCAGCAGTTTACAGGGGGTCAATGAAAAACTGTTTTTT.

V usage is TRBV5-1 and J usage is TRBJ1-3, with 9 nucleotides matching TRBD1. CDR1 and CDR2 (germline): SGHRS, YFSETQ. The CDR3 sequence is 16 residues long. V was clipped by 0 bases and J by 4 bases; unmatched bases: 5. CDR3 bases: TGCGCCAGCAGCTTGGGGGGGACAGGGTCCGGAAACACCATATATTTT. Translation gives CASSLGGTGSGNTIYF.

The chain joins TRBV6-5 to TRBJ2-1, with TRBD2 matching over 12 bases. CDR1 is MNHEY, CDR2 SVGAGI, per germline. CDR3 length: 14 amino acids. The J segment lost 8 bases and the V segment lost 6 bases, leaving 5 bases of the junction unmatched. CDR3 sequence (DNA): TGTGCCAGCAGGGCTAGCGGGAGGGGGCATGAGCAGTTCTTC. Protein sequence: CASRASGRGHEQFF.

The rearrangement uses TRBV19 and TRBJ2-2; D perhaps matches TRBD2 (5 bases). CDR3 length: 13 residues. Trimming stripped 7 bases from V and 4 bases from J, with 10 bases between. The germline V gene has CDR1 LNHDA and CDR2 SQIVND (reference sequence). The CDR3 DNA is TGTGCCAGTACCGAAACTAGCACCGGGGAGCTGTTTTTT. It yields the protein CASTETSTGELFF.

The V call is TRBV7-8, the J call TRBJ2-6, with D tentatively TRBD2 (5 bases). The CDR3 runs 16 residues. Germline-derived CDR1 and CDR2 are SGHVS and FQNEAQ. Trimming stripped 5 bases from V and 4 bases from J, with 15 bases between. CDR3: CASSILSLGGANVLTF. The CDR3 nucleotides read TGTGCCAGCAGCATACTATCACTAGGCGGGGCCAACGTCCTGACTTTC.

The chain carries TRBV27 and TRBJ1-6; 8 nucleotides agree with TRBD1. This CDR3 is built from 16 residues. Trimming removed 6 bases from V and 2 bases from J; junction bases left unmatched: 6. In germline, CDR1 is MNHEY, CDR2 SMNVEV (reference sequence). CDR3 loop: CASSRQGTTYNSPLHF. The CDR3, as DNA: TGTGCCAGCAGCCGACAGGGGACCACCTATAATTCACCCCTCCACTTT.

The chain uses TRBV28 and TRBJ2-7; tentatively, D is TRBD2 (6 bases). There are 15 residues in the CDR3. Germline V gives CDR1 MDHEN, CDR2 SYDVKM. V lost 2 bases and J 1 base, leaving 12 bases between the germline ends. In nucleotides, the CDR3 is TGTGCCAGCAGTTTAAAGGACTACCCGTCCTACGAGCAGTACTTC. This codes for CASSLKDYPSYEQYF.

The chain combines TRBV7-2 with TRBJ1-1, with 8 positions matching TRBD1. Trimming removed 0 bases from V and 1 base from J; junction bases left unmatched: 1. The CDR3 length is 15 residues. CDR1 SGHTA and CDR2 FQGNSA come from the germline V gene. Here the CDR3 reads CASSLAGTGNTEAFF. The CDR3 nucleotides read TGTGCCAGCAGCTTAGCTGGGACAGGGAACACTGAAGCTTTCTTT.

The chain links TRBV29-1 to TRBJ1-2; 8 bases map to TRBD1. CDR1 SQVTM and CDR2 ANQGSEA come from the germline V gene. The CDR3 is 15 residues long. After removal of 0 bases from V and 8 bases from J, the junction contained 11 bases not matched to a gene. The CDR3 reads CSVEDRQGAIFGYTF. CDR3 DNA: TGCAGCGTTGAAGATCGGCAGGGGGCCATCTTCGGCTACACCTTC.

This clone has just one count. The CDR3 DNA follows: TGTGCCAGCTCACCAACGGCATCTCCTAGCTCCTACGAGCAGTACTTC. Translation: CASSPTASPSSYEQYF. This chain connects TRBV18 to TRBJ2-7; no clear D gene. Trimming removed 2 bases from V and 0 bases from J, with 14 bases in between. CDR1 and CDR2 from the germline V gene are KGHSH and LQKENI. The CDR3 extends over 16 amino acids.

This clone was found a few times. This rearrangement joins TRBV18 to TRBJ1-2; TRBD1 matches at 9 bases. This CDR3 comprises 17 residues. Per the germline V gene, CDR1 is KGHSH and CDR2 is LQKENI. J was trimmed by 1 base and V by 3 bases; bases with no gene match: 9. Here the CDR3 reads CASSPGRTGDFNYGYTF. CDR3 sequence (DNA): TGTGCCAGCTCACCCGGTCGGACAGGGGATTTTAACTATGGCTACACCTTC.

The CDR3 DNA sequence: TGCGCCAGCAGCCCAAAAGACTCAGGGGCCAACGTCCTGACTTTC. It is translated as CASSPKDSGANVLTF. The chain employs TRBV5-1 and TRBJ2-6; no firm D call. CDR1 is SGHRS, CDR2 YFSETQ, per germline. The V end lost 4 bases, the J end lost 4 bases, and 12 bases lay between the germline ends. CDR3 size: 15 residues.

The chain combines TRBV28 with TRBJ2-5; 8 bases are a match to TRBD1. Trimming cost V 7 bases and J 4 bases; bases outside gene matches: 8. This CDR3 is 14 amino acids long. Looked up from germline, CDR1 is MDHEN and CDR2 is SYDVKM. Written as DNA, the CDR3 is TGTGCCAGCAAAGGCCGACAGGGGATAGAGACCCAGTACTTC. It is translated as CASKGRQGIETQYF.

The CDR3 region is CASSVDGSKVSNEQFF. The CDR3 nucleotides read TGTGCCAGCAGCGTAGACGGGAGCAAGGTGAGCAATGAGCAGTTCTTC. The chain joins TRBV9 to TRBJ2-1, with a possible D match to TRBD2 (6 bases). Per germline, CDR1 SGDLS and CDR2 YYNGEE. The CDR3 runs 16 residues. V was clipped by 0 bases and J by 6 bases, with 16 bases between them.

Notes on this clone: The junction shows a germline mismatch at one end, possibly a read error. The V call is TRBV28, the J call TRBJ2-6; TRBD2 might be the D (6 bases). The CDR3 length is 16 residues. Germline V gives CDR1 MDHEN, CDR2 SYDVKM. The CDR3 sequence: CASSPGTFSGANGLTF. In DNA form, the CDR3 reads TGTGCCAGCAGCCCCGGGACTTTCTCTGGGGCCAACGGCCTGACTTTC.

This rearrangement joins TRBV9 to TRBJ2-1; no firm D call. The CDR3 has 15 amino acids. In germline, CDR1 is SGDLS, CDR2 YYNGEE. V was shortened by 0 bases and J by 8 bases, with 15 bases between the two germline ends. CDR3 in amino acids: CASSVGISGIHEQFF. The CDR3 DNA follows: TGTGCCAGCAGCGTAGGAATTAGTGGTATCCATGAGCAGTTCTTC.

The chain recombines TRBV9 with TRBJ2-3; 7 nucleotides agree with TRBD2. J was trimmed by 5 bases and V by 2 bases; bases with no gene match: 11. Per germline, CDR1 SGDLS and CDR2 YYNGEE. The CDR3 length is 16 residues. The CDR3 DNA follows: TGTGCCAGCAGCGTTTTGGGTCAGCCGGGGGGAGATACGCAGTATTTT. Translated, it gives CASSVLGQPGGDTQYF.

The chain recombines TRBV2 with TRBJ1-1; 8 positions match TRBD1. Germline V CDR1 and CDR2: SNHLY, FYNNEI. There are 14 residues in the CDR3. V lost 4 bases to trimming and J lost 4 bases; unmatched junction nucleotides: 5. This CDR3 reads CASSGRGQATEAFF. CDR3 nucleotides: TGTGCCAGCAGTGGGAGGGGACAGGCCACTGAAGCTTTCTTT.